One and the same sample provided the 12 T cell receptor beta chains below, sequenced in a study of cytomegalovirus exposure and HLA in healthy donors. PCR was performed using 60 Vbeta and 13 Jbeta primers. The repertoire was sequenced with immunoSEQ multiplex PCR; TCRdb's copy has only in-frame clones and lacks some. The data contain about 76,000 clones, around 66% of them singletons. The sequencing sample was made of PBMCs. The receptors here all came from a man in his fifties or sixties in good health and CMV-seropositive.

On this clone itself: The junction does not match germline at one end; this may be a read error. This rearrangement joins TRBV2 to TRBJ2-7; 7 positions match TRBD1. Looked up from germline, CDR1 is SNHLY and CDR2 is FYNNEI. The CDR3 runs to 13 residues. The CDR3 DNA is TGTGCCAGCAGTGAATCGGGACAGTCGCCCTACAACTTC. This encodes CASSESGQSPYNF.

The chain uses TRBV11-2 and TRBJ1-5; perhaps TRBD1 as D (6 bases). V lost 5 bases to trimming and J lost 4 bases, with 15 bases between them. The CDR3 consists of 15 residues. From germline, CDR1 is SGHAT and CDR2 FQNNGV. The CDR3 region is CASSRSPDSNQPQHF. CDR3 nucleotides: TGTGCCAGCAGCAGATCCCCGGACAGTAATCAGCCCCAGCATTTT.

The rearrangement links TRBV6-1 to TRBJ1-1; D unresolved. The CDR3 spans 14 residues. CDR1 and CDR2 (germline): MNHNS, SASEGT. The V gene lost 5 bases and the J gene lost 5 bases, with 15 bases spanning the gap. This CDR3 is CASSPPRLGTEAFF. CDR3 DNA: TGTGCCAGCAGTCCGCCTAGGTTAGGAACTGAAGCTTTCTTT.

This chain links TRBV7-2 with TRBJ2-1; D is perhaps TRBD2 (7 bases). Germline-derived CDR1 and CDR2 are SGHTA and FQGNSA. Trimming shortened V by 3 bases and J by 5 bases, and 14 bases separated the two germline ends. The CDR3 extends over 15 amino acids. The CDR3 DNA sequence: TGTGCCAGCAGCTTTTCGCGGGGGCTTAACAATGAGCAGTTCTTC. The encoded protein is CASSFSRGLNNEQFF.

This clone was seen a handful of times. The CDR3 spells CAWSVLAYEQYF. CDR3 sequence (DNA): TGTGCCTGGAGTGTTTTAGCCTACGAGCAGTACTTC. The rearrangement uses TRBV30 and TRBJ2-7; D ambiguous. V was cut by 0 bases and J by 2 bases, with 5 bases left in between. There are 12 residues in the CDR3. Germline CDR1 GTSNPN, CDR2 SVGIG (reference sequence).

This clone was seen a handful of times. This sequence joins TRBV7-2 and TRBJ1-5, with D possibly being TRBD1 (6 bases). This CDR3 comprises 17 residues. Looked up from germline, CDR1 is SGHTA and CDR2 is FQGNSA. V was cut by 0 bases and J by 2 bases, with 14 bases left in between. CDR3 DNA: TGTGCCAGCAGCTTAGCGTTAGGAGGGGGGGGCAATCAGCCCCAGCATTTT. As protein: CASSLALGGGGNQPQHF.

The genes are TRBV7-9 and TRBJ2-3; 12 nucleotides match TRBD2. CDR1 SEHNR and CDR2 FQNEAQ come from the germline V gene (reference sequence). CDR3 size: 16 residues. With 5 bases clipped from V and 2 bases from J, the junction kept 5 bases outside the gene matches. CDR3 residues: CASSLWTSGDTDTQYF. The CDR3 nucleotides are TGTGCCAGCAGCCTATGGACTAGCGGGGACACAGATACGCAGTATTTT.

This sequence joins TRBV10-3 and TRBJ1-1; 10 bases line up with TRBD1. The germline gives CDR1 ENHRY, CDR2 SYGVKD. The length of the CDR3 is 16 residues. The J segment lost 2 bases and the V segment lost 2 bases, leaving 5 bases of the junction unmatched. For the CDR3, the DNA is TGTGCCATCAGTGAGACCGGGACAGGGGCCAACACTGAAGCTTTCTTT. It codes for CAISETGTGANTEAFF.

The genes are TRBV9 and TRBJ2-3; D is perhaps TRBD2 (5 bases). The V and J ends lost 0 bases and 1 base respectively, with 9 bases between them. This CDR3 contains 15 residues. Germline CDR1 and CDR2: SGDLS and YYNGEE. The CDR3 is CASSVVEGRTDTQYF. CDR3 bases: TGTGCCAGCAGCGTAGTCGAGGGCCGCACAGATACGCAGTATTTT.

CDR3 residues: CASSLSGTPGRETQYF. For the CDR3, the DNA is TGTGCCAGCAGCTTGTCCGGGACACCCGGGAGGGAGACCCAGTACTTC. V and J are TRBV7-7 and TRBJ2-5; tentative D call: TRBD2 (7 bases). The CDR3 totals 16 residues. V gave up 3 bases and J gave up 5 bases, with 19 bases separating them. Germline V lookup: CDR1 SSHAT, CDR2 FNYEAQ (reference sequence).

This chain links TRBV4-1 with TRBJ1-2, with 9 bases fitting TRBD1. V lost 4 bases to trimming and J lost 6 bases; unmatched junction nucleotides: 3. This CDR3 contains 13 residues. Germline CDR1 MGHRA, CDR2 YSYEKL. In DNA, the CDR3 is TGCGCCAGCAGCCCACAGGGGGCGGATGGCTACACCTTC. Amino acid sequence: CASSPQGADGYTF.

The rearrangement joins TRBV30 to TRBJ2-1; a weak D match, TRBD2 (5 bases). Germline loops: CDR1 GTSNPN, CDR2 SVGIG (reference sequence). The CDR3 contains 14 residues. Trimming cost V 0 bases and J 3 bases, with 9 bases left between them. CDR3 amino acids: CAWSVTGIYNEQFF. CDR3 DNA sequence: TGTGCCTGGAGTGTAACGGGAATCTACAATGAGCAGTTCTTC.